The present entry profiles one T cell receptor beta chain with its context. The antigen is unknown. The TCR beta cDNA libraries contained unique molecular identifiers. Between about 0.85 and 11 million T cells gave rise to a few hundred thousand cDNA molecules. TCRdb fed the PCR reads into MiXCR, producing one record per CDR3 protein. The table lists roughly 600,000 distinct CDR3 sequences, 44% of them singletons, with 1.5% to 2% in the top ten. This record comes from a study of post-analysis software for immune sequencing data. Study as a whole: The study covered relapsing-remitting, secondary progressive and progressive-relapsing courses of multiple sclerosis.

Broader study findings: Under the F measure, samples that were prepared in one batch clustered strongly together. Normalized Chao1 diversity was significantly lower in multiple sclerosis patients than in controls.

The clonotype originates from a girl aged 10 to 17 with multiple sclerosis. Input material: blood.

CDR3 DNA: TGTGCCAGCAGCTACCGGACAGGGAGGAACACTGAAGCTTTCTTT. Translated: CASSYRTGRNTEAFF. V usage is TRBV6-6 and J usage is TRBJ1-1; TRBD1 matches 8 bases. The trim removed 6 bases at V and 1 base at J, leaving 7 bases unmatched. Germline V gives CDR1 MNHNY, CDR2 SVGAGI (reference sequence). This CDR3 region has 15 residues.